These T cell receptor beta chains were read from a single sample in a study of low-dose radiotherapy and immunotherapy resistance in tumors. One entry per CDR3 protein results from TCRdb running MiXCR on the reads. Of around 100,000 distinct CDR3 sequences listed, around 20% were seen once; the top ten hold 4.1%. This sample comprised PBMCs, obtained after low-dose radiotherapy plus immunotherapy. These receptors were obtained from a male donor with prostate cancer. Each CDR3 is given with its conserved first and last residue. Each record gives: D gene, V gene, CDR3 protein. A D gene is named only where the DNA matches it firmly.

D gene: TRBD1
V gene: TRBV7-2
CDR3 protein: CASSPRQGAGGYNEQFF

D gene: NA
V gene: TRBV23-1
CDR3 protein: CASTLQGIVGNQPQHF

D gene: TRBD2
V gene: TRBV4-1
CDR3 protein: CASSPKVGLAGAHGELFF

D gene: NA
V gene: TRBV6-1
CDR3 protein: CASSEFRVQQFF

D gene: TRBD2
V gene: TRBV6-2/TRBV6-3
CDR3 protein: CASSEWETSGGFTDTQYF

D gene: NA
V gene: TRBV7-2
CDR3 protein: CASSFRDSDNEQFF

D gene: NA
V gene: TRBV9
CDR3 protein: CASSVTDLNTEAFF

D gene: NA
V gene: TRBV6-4
CDR3 protein: CASTPGDTGELFF

D gene: NA
V gene: TRBV20-1
CDR3 protein: CSAHDSPNEKLFF

D gene: NA
V gene: TRBV14
CDR3 protein: CASSQVGGSEQFF

D gene: NA
V gene: TRBV20-1
CDR3 protein: CSARQWQETQYF

D gene: NA
V gene: TRBV27
CDR3 protein: CASSLYPLSGPQYF

D gene: NA
V gene: TRBV30
CDR3 protein: CAWKEDSSYEQYF

D gene: NA
V gene: TRBV3-1
CDR3 protein: CASSNSGYEQYF

D gene: NA
V gene: TRBV18
CDR3 protein: CASSPGANTEAFF

D gene: NA
V gene: TRBV11-2
CDR3 protein: CASRGLGTGELFF

D gene: TRBD2
V gene: TRBV9
CDR3 protein: CASSVELLAGGNNEQFF

D gene: NA
V gene: TRBV20-1
CDR3 protein: CSAESDLTSTDTQYF

D gene: TRBD1
V gene: TRBV6-1
CDR3 protein: CASSEAAGTGGYSNQPQHF

D gene: TRBD2
V gene: TRBV19
CDR3 protein: CASSMGASGGQETQYF

D gene: NA
V gene: TRBV20-1
CDR3 protein: CSARFDTQYF

D gene: NA
V gene: TRBV12-3/TRBV12-4
CDR3 protein: CASSGRRGTGELFF

D gene: NA
V gene: TRBV15
CDR3 protein: CATSRVTGSQPQHF

D gene: NA
V gene: TRBV4-2
CDR3 protein: CASSQDRSDTQYF

D gene: TRBD2
V gene: TRBV6-2/TRBV6-3
CDR3 protein: CASSFGLAVSYNEQFF

D gene: NA
V gene: TRBV29-1
CDR3 protein: CSVVQNSYNEQFF

D gene: NA
V gene: TRBV15
CDR3 protein: CATSRGQRETQYF

D gene: TRBD1
V gene: TRBV12-3/TRBV12-4
CDR3 protein: CASSPRGINEKLFF